This entry lists 19 T cell receptor beta chains sequenced from one sample in a study of cytomegalovirus exposure and HLA in healthy donors. 60 Vbeta and 13 Jbeta primers were used in PCR. TCRdb's copy holds only in-frame clones and misses some; the assay was immunoSEQ multiplex PCR. Seen here are roughly 70,000 clones, roughly 65% observed once, and the top ten hold around 13%. The specimen was PBMCs. These receptor sequences come from a male donor in good health and CMV-seropositive.

DNA for the CDR3: TGCGCCAGCAGCCAAGTTCCCCCCAAACTAGCGGGGGGAGGCGATACGCAGTATTTT. Translated: CASSQVPPKLAGGGDTQYF. The genes are TRBV4-3 and TRBJ2-3; TRBD2 aligns across 12 bases. The CDR3 totals 19 residues. CDR1 and CDR2 (germline): LGHNA, YSLEER. J lost 6 bases, V lost 1 base, and 14 bases had no gene match.

The chain links TRBV15 to TRBJ2-2, with 8 bases lining up with TRBD1. This CDR3 has 13 residues. The V gene's germline CDR1 is LNHNV and CDR2 YYDKDF (reference sequence). V lost 5 bases, J lost 6 bases, and 2 bases stayed unmatched. In nucleotides, the CDR3 is TGTGCCACCAGCTTACAGGGGGCCGGGGAGCTGTTTTTT. It is translated as CATSLQGAGELFF. The full variable domain, in which reference TRBV15 and TRBJ2-2 provide the parts outside the CDR3, is DAMVIQNPRYQVTQFGKPVTLSCSQTLNHNVMYWYQQKSSQAPKLLFHYYDKDFNNEADTPDNFQSRRPNTSFCFLDIRSPGLGDTAMYLCATSLQGAGELFFGEGSRLTVL.

The rearrangement links TRBV2 to TRBJ2-2, with TRBD2 identical over 7 bases. Germline lookup yields CDR1 SNHLY and CDR2 FYNNEI. The length of the CDR3 is 14 residues. With 6 bases clipped from V and 8 bases from J, the junction kept 9 bases outside the gene matches. The DNA of the CDR3 is TGTGCCAGCAGCGCTAGACTAGCACTGGGGGAGCTGTTTTTT. It encodes CASSARLALGELFF.

The genes are TRBV12-5 and TRBJ2-7; possible D gene TRBD2, 5 bases. The germline CDR1 and CDR2 sequences are LGHNT and FRNRAP. V was trimmed by 6 bases and J by 4 bases, leaving 10 bases between them. The CDR3 has 12 amino acids. CDR3 protein: CASGTTRYEQYF. As DNA, the CDR3 is TGTGCTAGTGGCACTACTAGGTACGAGCAGTACTTC. Full variable domain (outside the CDR3, taken from reference TRBV12-5 and TRBJ2-7): DARVTQTPRHKVTEMGQEVTMRCQPILGHNTVFWYRQTMMQGLELLAYFRNRAPLDDSGMPKDRFSAEMPDATLATLKIQPSEPRDSAVYFCASGTTRYEQYFGPGTRLTVT.

The gene calls are TRBV9 and TRBJ2-1, with D possibly matching TRBD1 (5 bases). V lost 0 bases to trimming and J lost 7 bases, with 5 bases between them. The CDR3 consists of 12 residues. Germline V CDR1 and CDR2: SGDLS, YYNGEE. Written as DNA, the CDR3 is TGTGCCAGCAGCGTAGAGGGGAATGAGCAGTTCTTC. As protein: CASSVEGNEQFF.

The rearrangement links TRBV21-1 to TRBJ2-1; TRBD1 is the table's D call and was not checked against the DNA. TRBV21-1 is a pseudogene segment. The CDR3 totals 16 residues. CDR3 nucleotide sequence: TGTGCCAGCAGTCAAAACGCCTCCAGCTCCTACAATGAGCAGTTCTTC. This codes for CASSQNASSSYNEQFF.

This clone was found once. The chain uses TRBV29-1 and TRBJ2-1; maybe TRBD2 (5 bases). The V gene lost 6 bases and the J gene lost 0 bases, with 18 bases spanning the gap. The germline V gene encodes CDR1 SQVTM and CDR2 ANQGSEA. This CDR3 has 16 amino acids. The CDR3 DNA is TGCAGCGTCAAAGAGGGAAGACTCCTCTCCTACAATGAGCAGTTCTTC. Its protein product is CSVKEGRLLSYNEQFF.

This rearrangement joins TRBV27 to TRBJ2-3, with a tentative D call TRBD1 (5 bases). This CDR3 is 15 amino acids long. CDR1 MNHEY and CDR2 SMNVEV come from the germline V gene (reference sequence). Trimming removed 4 bases from V and 4 bases from J, with 15 bases in between. The CDR3 DNA reads as TGTGCCAGCAGTTCCCTAGGGGTAGGGGCAGATACGCAGTATTTT. Its translation: CASSSLGVGADTQYF.

To note about this clone: Germline and junction disagree at one end, which may indicate a read error. CDR3 sequence: CTSSYDRQGNGYTF. The CDR3 DNA sequence: TGTACCAGCAGTTACGATCGTCAGGGTAATGGCTACACCTTC. The chain joins TRBV6-6 to TRBJ1-2, with D possibly being TRBD1 (5 bases). This CDR3 spans 14 amino acids. CDR1 is MNHNY and CDR2 is SVGAGI in the germline V gene (reference sequence).

This clone was seen a few times. The CDR3 spells CASNQGSYNEQFF. As DNA, the CDR3 is TGCGCCAGCAACCAGGGATCCTACAATGAGCAGTTCTTC. The chain is built from TRBV5-1 and TRBJ2-1, with a weak D call TRBD1 (5 bases). The V end was cut by 6 bases, the J end by 1 base, with 8 bases between. There are 13 residues in the CDR3. The germline CDR1 and CDR2 sequences are SGHRS and YFSETQ.

The chain recombines TRBV7-9 with TRBJ1-1, with 10 nucleotides matching TRBD1. Germline values: CDR1 SEHNR, CDR2 FQNEAQ (reference sequence). CDR3 length: 15 residues. V shed 5 bases and J 3 bases; nucleotides not matched to a gene: 6. CDR3 residues: CASSPGQGVDTEAFF. CDR3 nucleotides: TGTGCCAGCAGCCCAGGACAGGGGGTGGACACTGAAGCTTTCTTT.

This chain connects TRBV7-6 to TRBJ2-7; tentatively, D is TRBD1 (5 bases). This CDR3 contains 12 residues. The V end was cut by 3 bases, the J end by 3 bases, with 6 bases between. Germline CDR1 reads SGHVS; CDR2 reads FNYEAQ. The CDR3, as DNA: TGTGCCAGCAGCTTGCAGGGCTACGAGCAGTACTTC. The encoded protein is CASSLQGYEQYF.

The chain links TRBV6-5 to TRBJ2-3; TRBD1 matches 9 bases. The V segment lost 6 bases and the J segment 10 bases; nucleotides outside the gene matches: 11. Germline V gene lookup returns CDR1 MNHEY and CDR2 SVGAGI. This CDR3 is 14 amino acids long. CDR3: CASRRGQGKGSQYF. The CDR3 DNA is TGTGCCAGCAGACGCGGACAGGGGAAGGGCTCGCAGTATTTT.

This sequence joins TRBV30 and TRBJ2-5; 9 positions agree with TRBD1. V lost 0 bases and J lost 7; bases outside the gene matches: 0. Germline V lookup: CDR1 GTSNPN, CDR2 SVGIG (reference sequence). The CDR3 is 12 amino acids. CDR3 nucleotide sequence: TGTGCCTGGAGTGTACAGGGGGCGACCCAGTACTTC. Translating it yields CAWSVQGATQYF.

The chain is built from TRBV18 and TRBJ2-5, with 7 nucleotides matching TRBD1. Trimming at V came to 8 bases and at J to 4 bases, leaving 13 bases not matched to a gene. Germline values: CDR1 KGHSH, CDR2 LQKENI. CDR3 size: 15 residues. CDR3 coding DNA: TGTGCCAGCGCCGAAAGACAGGGACGGGCAGAGACCCAGTACTTC. Translating gives CASAERQGRAETQYF.

V is TRBV7-2 and J is TRBJ1-3, with 8 bases identical to TRBD1. The CDR3 is 16 residues long. J was trimmed by 2 bases and V by 4 bases; bases with no gene match: 7. In germline, CDR1 is SGHTA, CDR2 FQGNSA. As DNA, the CDR3 is TGTGCCAGCAGCTCGACAGGGGCTGGGGCTGGAAACACCATATATTTT. Translating gives CASSSTGAGAGNTIYF.

This clone was seen a few times. V is TRBV7-9 and J is TRBJ1-4; D unresolved. This CDR3 has 14 amino acids. V shed 5 bases and J shed 8 bases, with 15 bases lying between them. Germline V gene data show CDR1 as SEHNR and CDR2 as FQNEAQ (reference sequence). This CDR3 reads CASSGPTVKEKLFF. The CDR3 nucleotides read TGTGCCAGCAGCGGGCCTACAGTGAAGGAAAAACTGTTTTTT.

V usage is TRBV7-9 and J usage is TRBJ2-1, with 12 positions matching TRBD2. The CDR3 contains 15 residues. CDR1 SEHNR and CDR2 FQNEAQ come from the germline V gene (reference sequence). The J segment lost 4 bases and the V segment lost 5 bases, leaving 3 bases of the junction unmatched. The CDR3 DNA reads as TGTGCCAGCAGCCCGACTAGCGGGAGTTACAATGAGCAGTTCTTC. Translated: CASSPTSGSYNEQFF.

This clone was counted only a few times. The rearrangement links TRBV2 to TRBJ2-2; D might be TRBD2 (6 bases). CDR1 and CDR2 (germline): SNHLY, FYNNEI. The CDR3 is made up of 15 amino acids. V lost 6 bases and J 7 bases, leaving 18 bases between the germline ends. The DNA for the CDR3 is TGTGCCAGCAGCGGCGGCCGGGGGTTCGGCGGGGAGCTGTTTTTT. It codes for CASSGGRGFGGELFF.